The 26 T cell receptor beta chains below were found in one sample sequenced in a study of shared clonotypes between healthy human individuals. Clones were sequenced by immunoSEQ multiplex PCR, and TCRdb holds only the in-frame ones, with some missing. The sample contains some 740,000 clones, about 92% of which appear only once. As defined, naive CD8 cells were CD45RO-negative and positively selected for CCR7, with terminally differentiated effector memory CD45RA+ cells excluded. Sequencing used naive CD8+ T cells sorted from blood. The receptors here all came from a man younger than 40 in good health.

The chain has TRBV7-9 and TRBJ2-1; D is perhaps TRBD2 (6 bases). Per the germline V gene, CDR1 is SEHNR and CDR2 is FQNEAQ (reference sequence). There are 15 residues in the CDR3. The V and J ends lost 5 bases and 4 bases respectively, with 15 bases between them. The CDR3 DNA reads TGTGCCAGCAGCCCTCGGGACTTAGAATACAATGAGCAGTTCTTC. This translates into CASSPRDLEYNEQFF.

On this clone: One end of the junction fails to match germline, which may point to a read error. The chain combines TRBV23-1 with TRBJ2-1; 8 positions match TRBD2. TRBV23-1 is classed as an ORF, of uncertain function. This CDR3 is built from 17 residues. The CDR3 sequence: CASTCPLGLAGANGQFF. Written as DNA, the CDR3 is TGCGCCAGCACCTGCCCCCTGGGTCTAGCGGGCGCGAATGGGCAGTTCTTC.

Turning to this clone: This sample includes further DNA sequences coding for the same CDR3. The chain couples TRBV27 to TRBJ2-7, with D possibly TRBD1 on 5 matching bases. Trimming stripped 0 bases from V and 6 bases from J, with 12 bases between. Per germline, CDR1 MNHEY and CDR2 SMNVEV (reference sequence). This CDR3 is built from 14 residues. This CDR3 reads CASSLSRGVGEQYF. CDR3 nucleotide sequence: TGTGCCAGCAGTTTATCTAGGGGCGTAGGCGAGCAGTACTTC.

The chain combines TRBV7-2 with TRBJ2-7; 7 bases are a match to TRBD1. J lost 4 bases, V lost 2 bases, and 11 bases had no gene match. Germline V gene lookup returns CDR1 SGHTA and CDR2 FQGNSA. This CDR3 has 16 residues. For the CDR3, the DNA is TGTGCCAGCAGCTTAACGAGGACAGGTCCTAAGTACGAGCAGTACTTC. This translates into CASSLTRTGPKYEQYF.

This chain links TRBV2 with TRBJ2-1; TRBD2 matches at 9 bases. V lost 7 bases, J lost 7 bases, and 8 bases stayed unmatched. The CDR3 length is 14 residues. Germline V gene lookup returns CDR1 SNHLY and CDR2 FYNNEI. CDR3 sequence (DNA): TGTGCCAGCACAGCTAGCGGGATTAGGAATGAGCAGTTCTTC. It is translated as CASTASGIRNEQFF.

This clone was counted once. The V call is TRBV11-2, the J call TRBJ2-3; no clear D gene. Germline values: CDR1 SGHAT, CDR2 FQNNGV. With 1 base removed from V and 1 base from J, the gap between germline ends came to 15 bases. CDR3 length: 17 amino acids. The CDR3 reads CASSLGPWGLGTDTQYF. The DNA of the CDR3 is TGTGCCAGCAGCTTAGGGCCGTGGGGTCTCGGCACAGATACGCAGTATTTT.

V usage is TRBV4-3 and J usage is TRBJ2-6; D remains ambiguous. Germline V gene lookup returns CDR1 LGHNA and CDR2 YSLEER. The length of the CDR3 is 16 residues. V was shortened by 0 bases and J by 0 bases, with 6 bases between the two germline ends. The chain's CDR3 is CASSQDRVSGANVLTF. In DNA, the CDR3 is TGCGCCAGCAGCCAAGATCGGGTCTCTGGGGCCAACGTCCTGACTTTC.

The chain links TRBV28 to TRBJ1-2, with 8 nucleotides matching TRBD1. CDR1 and CDR2 (germline): MDHEN, SYDVKM. CDR3 length: 14 residues. V lost 1 base, J lost 8 bases, and 6 bases stayed unmatched. The CDR3 loop is CASSLSRQGRGYTF. The CDR3 coding sequence is TGTGCCAGCAGTTTATCCCGACAGGGGAGAGGCTACACCTTC.

This clone occurred once. This rearrangement joins TRBV28 to TRBJ2-5; D is possibly TRBD2 (5 bases). The CDR3 consists of 16 residues. Germline assignment: CDR1 MDHEN and CDR2 SYDVKM. Between the trimmed V and J ends, which lost 2 bases and 7 bases, there was a span of 20 bases. In DNA, the CDR3 is TGTGCCAGCAGTTTAAGAGGGCCTCGTGACATTGGGACCCAGTACTTC. Translation: CASSLRGPRDIGTQYF.

Remarks on this clone: In the same sample, other DNA sequences code for this CDR3. The V call is TRBV29-1, the J call TRBJ2-7; D is uncertain. Trimming took off 4 bases at V and 3 bases at J, with 7 bases between the two ends. This CDR3 has 11 amino acids. Germline V gene data show CDR1 as SQVTM and CDR2 as ANQGSEA. The CDR3 DNA reads as TGCAGCGTTGCGACGGACTACGAGCAGTACTTC. Amino acid sequence: CSVATDYEQYF.

The genes are TRBV19 and TRBJ2-4, with 8 bases fitting TRBD1. CDR1 LNHDA and CDR2 SQIVND come from the germline V gene (reference sequence). This CDR3 has 15 residues. V gave up 4 bases and J gave up 0 bases; unmatched junction bases: 2. In DNA, the CDR3 is TGTGCCAGTAGTAGGGACAGGCTAGCCAAAAACATTCAGTACTTC. As protein: CASSRDRLAKNIQYF.

The rearrangement joins TRBV10-3 to TRBJ2-7; 13 nucleotides match TRBD2. Germline CDR1 and CDR2: ENHRY and SYGVKD. The CDR3 has 15 residues. V was pared by 6 bases and J by 0 bases, with 2 bases of the junction left unmatched. CDR3 coding DNA: TGTGCCATCAGAGGGACTAGCGGGAACTCCTACGAGCAGTACTTC. Amino acids: CAIRGTSGNSYEQYF.

Ten or more counts support this clone. The rearrangement uses TRBV11-2 and TRBJ2-7; perhaps TRBD2 as D (7 bases). V was clipped by 3 bases and J by 6 bases, with 18 bases between them. The CDR3 is 15 amino acids. Per the germline V gene, CDR1 is SGHAT and CDR2 is FQNNGV. The CDR3 DNA is TGTGCCAGCAGCTTTGGGGAGGGGGTTTTTCGCGAGCAGTACTTC. Its protein product is CASSFGEGVFREQYF. Supplemented by reference TRBV11-2 and TRBJ2-7, the full variable domain reads EAGVAQSPRYKIIEKRQSVAFWCNPISGHATLYWYQQILGQGPKLLIQFQNNGVVDDSQLPKDRFSAERLKGVDSTLKIQPAKLEDSAVYLCASSFGEGVFREQYFGPGTRLTVT.

The chain uses TRBV11-3 and TRBJ2-2, with D tentatively TRBD1 (7 bases). V dropped 5 bases and J dropped 5 bases, with 15 bases sitting between them. CDR3 length equals 15 residues. CDR1 and CDR2 (germline): SGHNT, YENEEA. The CDR3 region is CASSRQGGETGELFF. The CDR3 DNA reads TGTGCCAGCAGCAGACAGGGCGGGGAAACCGGGGAGCTGTTTTTT.

This chain uses TRBV6-1 with TRBJ1-1; unclear D gene. The germline gives CDR1 MNHNS, CDR2 SASEGT. This CDR3 spans 13 amino acids. V shed 6 bases and J shed 1 base, with 9 bases lying between them. CDR3 DNA sequence: TGTGCCAGCAGCGAATACAGGAACACTGAAGCTTTCTTT. It specifies CASSEYRNTEAFF.

The chain joins TRBV5-1 to TRBJ2-3; D remains unclear. The CDR3 is 15 amino acids. Germline values: CDR1 SGHRS, CDR2 YFSETQ. V was pared by 1 base and J by 5 bases, with 14 bases between. CDR3: CASSLSHSSRDTQYF. DNA of the CDR3: TGCGCCAGCAGCTTGTCTCACAGTTCTAGAGATACGCAGTATTTT.

J is TRBJ2-1 and V is TRBV4-1; D might be TRBD1 (6 bases). The CDR3 contains 13 residues. CDR1 and CDR2 (germline): MGHRA, YSYEKL. Trimming stripped 5 bases from V and 4 bases from J, with 9 bases between. DNA of the CDR3: TGCGCCAGCAGCGGACAGCAATACAATGAGCAGTTCTTC. Translation: CASSGQQYNEQFF.

The count of this clone is one. The same CDR3 can be traced to other DNA sequences in this sample. This chain connects TRBV7-9 to TRBJ2-7; 8 bases align to TRBD2. V lost 6 bases to trimming and J lost 0 bases; unmatched junction nucleotides: 7. CDR1 and CDR2 from the germline V gene are SEHNR and FQNEAQ (reference sequence). The CDR3 has 15 amino acids. CDR3 in amino acids: CASSPPSGSSYEQYF. CDR3 coding DNA: TGTGCCAGCAGTCCCCCGAGCGGGAGCTCCTACGAGCAGTACTTC.

The J gene is TRBJ2-3, the V gene TRBV11-3, with 8 bases fitting TRBD1. Germline CDR1 is SGHNT and CDR2 is YENEEA. The ends lost 5 bases at V and 4 bases at J; junction bases unmatched: 11. The CDR3 length is 16 residues. This chain's CDR3 is CASSPSWDRRPDTQYF. DNA for the CDR3: TGTGCCAGCAGCCCAAGTTGGGACAGGAGGCCAGATACGCAGTATTTT.

The chain recombines TRBV27 with TRBJ2-3; D is tentatively TRBD1 or TRBD2 (7 bases each). V shed 4 bases and J shed 6 bases, with 14 bases lying between them. From germline, CDR1 is MNHEY and CDR2 SMNVEV (reference sequence). The CDR3 covers 14 residues. CDR3 coding DNA: TGTGCCAGCAGTTCCCGACAGGGAGGGGATACGCAGTATTTT. Translation gives CASSSRQGGDTQYF.

The chain joins TRBV28 to TRBJ1-5; D unresolved. V lost 2 bases to trimming and J lost 4 bases, with 9 bases between them. The CDR3 covers 14 residues. Germline V CDR1 and CDR2: MDHEN, SYDVKM. The CDR3, as DNA: TGTGCCAGCAGTTTAAGGGTCCATAATCAGCCCCAGCATTTT. Protein: CASSLRVHNQPQHF.

This chain connects TRBV28 to TRBJ2-1; the D call may be TRBD1 or TRBD2 (6 bases each). This CDR3 spans 16 amino acids. The V gene lost 8 bases and the J gene lost 0 bases, with 17 bases spanning the gap. The germline V gene encodes CDR1 MDHEN and CDR2 SYDVKM. CDR3 protein: CASGGLSGSSYNEQFF. Written as DNA, the CDR3 is TGTGCCAGCGGGGGCCTTAGCGGAAGCTCCTACAATGAGCAGTTCTTC.

This chain links TRBV7-9 with TRBJ2-1, with TRBD1 matching over 8 bases. The CDR3 length is 16 residues. Unmatched junction bases numbered 9, after V lost 1 base and J lost 7 bases. Germline CDR1 and CDR2: SEHNR and FQNEAQ (reference sequence). Here the CDR3 DNA reads TGTGCCAGCAGCTTAGTCTTCGGACAGGGTACTAATGAGCAGTTCTTC. Its protein product is CASSLVFGQGTNEQFF. The whole variable domain, remainder taken from reference TRBV7-9 and TRBJ2-1, is DTGVSQNPRHKITKRGQNVTFRCDPISEHNRLYWYRQTLGQGPEFLTYFQNEAQLEKSRLLSDRFSAERPKGSFSTLEIQRTEQGDSAMYLCASSLVFGQGTNEQFFGPGTRLTVL.

The chain joins TRBV6-6 to TRBJ1-3; D is unclear. This CDR3 has 12 residues. Trimming removed 6 bases from V and 3 bases from J, with 6 bases in between. From germline, CDR1 is MNHNY and CDR2 SVGAGI (reference sequence). CDR3 sequence reads: CASSRDGNTIYF. The CDR3 DNA sequence: TGTGCCAGCAGCAGAGATGGAAACACCATATATTTT.

The V call is TRBV12-5, the J call TRBJ2-3; 10 bases agree with TRBD2. Germline CDR1 reads LGHNT; CDR2 reads FRNRAP. The trim removed 3 bases at V and 2 bases at J, leaving 2 bases unmatched. There are 15 residues in the CDR3. The CDR3 loop is CASGLLAGSTDTQYF. The CDR3 nucleotides read TGTGCTAGTGGTTTACTAGCGGGATCCACAGATACGCAGTATTTT.

The J gene is TRBJ2-5, the V gene TRBV5-6; 11 bases map to TRBD2. Trimming cost V 1 base and J 3 bases; bases outside gene matches: 5. This CDR3 is 16 amino acids long. Germline loops: CDR1 SGHDT, CDR2 YYEEEE. CDR3 DNA: TGTGCCAGCAGCTTGAGGGGACTAGCGGCCGAAGAGACCCAGTACTTC. Protein product: CASSLRGLAAEETQYF. Looking up the rest from reference TRBV5-6 and TRBJ2-5 gives the full variable domain: DAGVTQSPTHLIKTRGQQVTLRCSPKSGHDTVSWYQQALGQGPQFIFQYYEEEERQRGNFPDRFSGHQFPNYSSELNVNALLLGDSALYLCASSLRGLAAEETQYFGPGTRLLVL.